This T cell receptor beta chain was sequenced for a study of blood T cell repertoires in COVID-19. Whole-study context: Researchers got acute and convalescent COVID-19 samples from the United States, Italy and Spain. PBMCs, B-cell-depleted T cells, or T cells provided the cDNA or gDNA that made up the material.

Methods used by the authors: Nucleated cell number was recorded as an estimate derived from reference gene primer amplification. The method was immunoSEQ multiplex PCR; TCRdb's version includes in-frame clones alone and lacks a portion of them. V, J and clone size reflect that table, while D and trimming were determined from the DNA. The sample includes 70,000 or so clones, roughly 87% of them seen just once. This CDR3 spans 15 amino acids. Trimming stripped 2 bases from V and 2 bases from J, with 12 bases between. The V gene's germline CDR1 is MDHEN and CDR2 SYDVKM. Material for sequencing was peripheral blood. J is TRBJ1-2 and V is TRBV28; D gene uncertain. The sequence came from a human donor in a cohort sampled during active COVID-19. CDR3 sequence: CASSLGGGRNYGYTF. The CDR3 DNA is TGTGCCAGCAGTTTAGGCGGCGGAAGAAACTATGGCTACACCTTC.